The 27 T cell receptor beta chains presented below share a single source sample, sequenced in a study of T cells after yellow fever vaccination. One entry per CDR3 protein results from TCRdb running MiXCR on the 5' RACE reads. This table has 100,000 to 150,000 distinct CDR3 sequences, under 9% appearing once. The specimen comprised CD8+ T cells sorted from PBMCs, sampled on the day of the yellow fever booster vaccination. These receptors were taken from a man aged 18-30 years who received the YFV17D yellow fever vaccine.

This clonotype was detected a few times. The chain is built from TRBV5-1 and TRBJ2-7; TRBD1 matches 9 bases. With V trimmed by 2 bases and J by 6 bases, 6 bases remained unmatched. The CDR3 has 14 amino acids. From germline, CDR1 is SGHRS and CDR2 YFSETQ. The CDR3 region is CASSLGQGMPEQYF. CDR3 nucleotide sequence: TGCGCCAGCAGCTTAGGACAGGGGATGCCCGAGCAGTACTTC.

This clonotype was detected ten times or more. The rearrangement links TRBV7-8 to TRBJ2-3; TRBD1 matches 8 bases. This CDR3 is 13 amino acids long. J was trimmed by 5 bases and V by 9 bases; bases with no gene match: 7. CDR1 and CDR2 (germline): SGHVS, FQNEAQ. This CDR3 is CASITGGGDTQYF. CDR3 in DNA: TGTGCCAGTATAACAGGGGGTGGAGATACGCAGTATTTT.

This clonotype was counted only a few times. This chain uses TRBV6-5 with TRBJ2-5; possibly TRBD1 for D (6 bases). This CDR3 contains 14 residues. Trimming stripped 5 bases from V and 4 bases from J, with 14 bases between. CDR1 is MNHEY, CDR2 SVGAGI, per germline. CDR3 region: CASSKTTGVETQYF. The CDR3 DNA reads TGTGCCAGCAGTAAAACGACAGGCGTAGAGACCCAGTACTTC.

This clonotype was counted between two and nine times. This chain uses TRBV10-3 with TRBJ2-1; no firm D call. The V gene lost 0 bases and the J gene lost 7 bases, with 13 bases spanning the gap. Germline assignment: CDR1 ENHRY and CDR2 SYGVKD. The CDR3 contains 15 residues. The CDR3 loop reads CAISESSASRNEQFF. The CDR3 coding sequence is TGTGCCATCAGTGAGTCGTCGGCTAGTAGGAATGAGCAGTTCTTC.

This clonotype was observed a few times. The gene calls are TRBV7-9 and TRBJ2-1; D is possibly TRBD1 or TRBD2 (5 bases each). Trimming pared 7 bases from V and 4 bases from J, leaving 20 bases between. CDR3 length: 16 residues. Per germline, CDR1 SEHNR and CDR2 FQNEAQ (reference sequence). The CDR3 DNA sequence: TGTGCCAGCAACTCAGCATTTCGGGACGGTTACAATGAGCAGTTCTTC. Translated, it gives CASNSAFRDGYNEQFF.

This clonotype showed up just a few times. The rearrangement links TRBV6-2 or TRBV6-3 to TRBJ2-5; the D gene is possibly TRBD1 (6 bases). Per the germline V gene, CDR1 is MNHEY and CDR2 is SVGEGT. V was cut by 4 bases and J by 0 bases, with 9 bases left in between. The CDR3 runs to 14 residues. The CDR3 bases are TGTGCCAGCAGTTTTGACAGGTACCAAGAGACCCAGTACTTC. Translation: CASSFDRYQETQYF.

This clonotype appeared a few times. This sequence joins TRBV20-1 and TRBJ1-2, with D hard to call. Germline V gene data show CDR1 as DFQATT and CDR2 as SNEGSKA (reference sequence). V gave up 0 bases and J gave up 2 bases, with 13 bases separating them. CDR3 size: 15 residues. CDR3 coding DNA: TGCAGTGCTAGAGATTCGGGTCTGGGGAACTATGGCTACACCTTC. Its translation: CSARDSGLGNYGYTF.

This clonotype has more than one count but fewer than ten. The chain joins TRBV10-3 to TRBJ1-5; a weak D match, TRBD1 (5 bases). The CDR3 is 13 amino acids. V was trimmed by 2 bases and J by 4 bases, leaving 6 bases between them. Germline CDR1 ENHRY, CDR2 SYGVKD. This CDR3 reads CAISEGGNQPQHF. The CDR3 DNA is TGTGCCATCAGTGAGGGGGGGAATCAGCCCCAGCATTTT.

This clonotype was seen ten or more times. CDR3 in DNA: TGTGCCATCAGTGGGACAGACGCGAACACCGGGGAGCTGTTTTTT. Amino acids: CAISGTDANTGELFF. J is TRBJ2-2 and V is TRBV10-3; weak D call: TRBD1 (6 bases). Germline V lookup: CDR1 ENHRY, CDR2 SYGVKD. V was shortened by 4 bases and J by 0 bases, with 9 bases between the two germline ends. The CDR3 is made up of 15 amino acids.

There are a few counts of this clonotype. The V gene is TRBV4-3, the J gene TRBJ1-1; TRBD1 might be the D (5 bases). The CDR3 contains 16 residues. The germline V and J ends were trimmed by 1 base and 3 bases, with 15 bases remaining between them. Germline V gene lookup returns CDR1 LGHNA and CDR2 YSLEER. CDR3: CASSQVPPGGDTEAFF. The CDR3 nucleotides are TGCGCCAGCAGCCAAGTCCCGCCTGGAGGGGACACTGAAGCTTTCTTT.

The CDR3 region is CASRTQGSTDTQYF. The CDR3, as DNA: TGTGCCAGCAGAACTCAGGGTAGCACAGATACGCAGTATTTT. The rearrangement links TRBV27 to TRBJ2-3, with a weak D call TRBD1 (5 bases). CDR1 and CDR2 (germline): MNHEY, SMNVEV (reference sequence). The CDR3 runs to 14 residues. Trimming pared 6 bases from V and 0 bases from J, leaving 10 bases between.

The chain links TRBV2 to TRBJ2-7; no reliable D call. The CDR3 has 13 amino acids. Germline V lookup: CDR1 SNHLY, CDR2 FYNNEI. V gave up 2 bases and J gave up 6 bases, with 11 bases separating them. The CDR3 sequence is CASSEFPGTEQYF. The CDR3 DNA reads as TGTGCCAGCAGTGAATTCCCGGGCACCGAGCAGTACTTC.

This clonotype has a handful of counts. The chain is built from TRBV12-3 or TRBV12-4 and TRBJ2-7; D remains unclear. The length of the CDR3 is 13 residues. Trimming stripped 7 bases from V and 4 bases from J, with 14 bases between. CDR3 sequence: CASTDSNRYEQYF. CDR3 bases: TGTGCCAGCACTGATAGTAATCGGTACGAGCAGTACTTC.

This clonotype was detected a few times. The V and J genes are TRBV5-1 and TRBJ1-1; 10 bases agree with TRBD1. The germline V gene has CDR1 SGHRS and CDR2 YFSETQ. V gave up 0 bases and J gave up 5 bases; unmatched junction bases: 13. This CDR3 spans 18 amino acids. DNA for the CDR3: TGCGCCAGCAGCTTGGACCCTTGGACAGGGGGACGAGGAACTGAAGCTTTCTTT. The encoded protein is CASSLDPWTGGRGTEAFF.

This chain connects TRBV6-5 to TRBJ1-2; D gene unclear. Trimming took off 8 bases at V and 4 bases at J, with 17 bases between the two ends. Germline CDR1 reads MNHEY; CDR2 reads SVGAGI. The CDR3 runs 14 residues. The CDR3 DNA reads TGTGCCAGCTCCTACGGACCTCTTGGCTATGGCTACACCTTC. Its protein is CASSYGPLGYGYTF.

The V gene is TRBV14, the J gene TRBJ2-5; TRBD2 matches 7 bases. Germline V lookup: CDR1 SGHDN, CDR2 FVKESK. Trimming at V came to 2 bases and at J to 1 base, leaving 7 bases not matched to a gene. The CDR3 is 16 residues long. The CDR3 region has the DNA TGTGCCAGCAGCCAATTTCGCGGGGGTGTCCAAGAGACCCAGTACTTC. Translated: CASSQFRGGVQETQYF.

At least ten counts were recorded for this clonotype. V usage is TRBV4-3 and J usage is TRBJ2-1; either TRBD1 or TRBD2 may supply D (5 bases each). This CDR3 region has 15 residues. Trimming stripped 0 bases from V and 2 bases from J, with 8 bases between. The germline V gene has CDR1 LGHNA and CDR2 YSLEER. The CDR3 region has the DNA TGCGCCAGCAGCCAAGACGGGGCTACCTACAATGAGCAGTTCTTC. Translation: CASSQDGATYNEQFF.

This clonotype was picked up many times. This chain links TRBV9 with TRBJ2-3; D remains ambiguous. V lost 3 bases and J lost 5, with 7 bases in between. CDR3 length equals 12 residues. Germline lookup yields CDR1 SGDLS and CDR2 YYNGEE. CDR3 loop: CASSGTQDTQYF. CDR3 nucleotides: TGTGCCAGCAGCGGGACGCAAGATACGCAGTATTTT. Looking up the rest from reference TRBV9 and TRBJ2-3 gives the full variable domain: DSGVTQTPKHLITATGQRVTLRCSPRSGDLSVYWYQQSLDQGLQFLIQYYNGEERAKGNILERFSAQQFPDLHSELNLSSLELGDSALYFCASSGTQDTQYFGPGTRLTVL.

This clonotype was picked up many times. V usage is TRBV12-3 or TRBV12-4 and J usage is TRBJ1-2, with no clear D. The ends were cut back, 7 bases at V and 2 bases at J, with 11 bases in the middle. The CDR3 spans 13 residues. The CDR3 reads CASTPSVNYGYTF. The DNA for the CDR3 is TGTGCCAGCACCCCTTCGGTCAACTATGGCTACACCTTC.

The rearrangement uses TRBV10-1 and TRBJ1-5; no reliable D call. Deletions cut 6 bases from V and 3 bases from J, with 18 bases between. Germline values: CDR1 WNHNN, CDR2 SYGVQD (reference sequence). The CDR3 is 16 residues long. CDR3 in DNA: TGCGCCAGCAGCACAGAACCCAGCGAACCCAATCAGCCCCAGCATTTT. Amino acids: CASSTEPSEPNQPQHF.

The chain has TRBV6-5 and TRBJ2-6; 10 positions match TRBD1. CDR1 is MNHEY and CDR2 is SVGAGI in the germline V gene. Germline trimming cut 4 bases from V and 0 bases from J; bases unmatched to any gene: 6. The length of the CDR3 is 18 residues. For the CDR3, the DNA is TGTGCCAGCAGTTCTCCGGGACAGGGGTTCTCTGGGGCCAACGTCCTGACTTTC. The encoded protein is CASSSPGQGFSGANVLTF.

CDR3 in DNA: TGTGCCAGCAGCTTAGTCGGGCACAGTCAGGCAGATACGCAGTATTTT. Its protein is CASSLVGHSQADTQYF. The chain joins TRBV7-9 to TRBJ2-3; D remains ambiguous. The CDR3 runs to 16 residues. Germline CDR1 is SEHNR and CDR2 is FQNEAQ (reference sequence). V shed 1 base and J shed 4 bases, with 15 bases lying between them.

V gene TRBV6-6 combines with J gene TRBJ2-7, with TRBD1 identical over 7 bases. Germline CDR1 is MNHNY and CDR2 is SVGAGI (reference sequence). Germline trimming cut 5 bases from V and 0 bases from J; bases unmatched to any gene: 10. This CDR3 is built from 16 residues. CDR3 sequence: CASSRPPQGTSYEQYF. In nucleotides, the CDR3 is TGTGCCAGCAGTCGACCCCCACAGGGGACCTCCTACGAGCAGTACTTC.

This sequence joins TRBV29-1 and TRBJ1-1, with a tentative D call TRBD1 (5 bases). There are 16 residues in the CDR3. CDR1 is SQVTM and CDR2 is ANQGSEA in the germline V gene. The V and J ends lost 0 bases and 1 base respectively, with 15 bases between them. The CDR3 coding sequence is TGCAGCGTTGAAGAAGGGGTGGGCAGGGCGAACACTGAAGCTTTCTTT. Its protein product is CSVEEGVGRANTEAFF. The variable domain in full, completed from reference TRBV29-1 and TRBJ1-1, reads SAVISQKPSRDICQRGTSLTIQCQVDSQVTMMFWYRQQPGQSLTLIATANQGSEATYESGFVIDKFPISRPNLTFSTLTVSNMSPEDSSIYLCSVEEGVGRANTEAFFGQGTRLTVV.

The table lists this clonotype with a few counts. The gene calls are TRBV4-1 and TRBJ2-5; 9 nucleotides align to TRBD2. Germline CDR1 is MGHRA and CDR2 is YSYEKL. The CDR3 loop spans 16 amino acids. V gave up 0 bases and J gave up 7 bases; unmatched junction bases: 9. CDR3 nucleotide sequence: TGCGCCAGCAGCCAAGATCGGCTAGCGGGGCGCGTGACCCAGTACTTC. The encoded protein is CASSQDRLAGRVTQYF.

This clonotype was found many times. The V and J genes are TRBV5-1 and TRBJ2-6; the D is unclear. CDR1 is SGHRS and CDR2 is YFSETQ in the germline V gene. V was trimmed by 0 bases and J by 4 bases, leaving 8 bases between them. The CDR3 is 15 residues long. The DNA for the CDR3 is TGCGCCAGCAGCTTGGGGGGATCCGGGGCCAACGTCCTGACTTTC. Translation: CASSLGGSGANVLTF.

About this clonotype: One end of the junction is discordant with germline, which a read error may explain. The chain employs TRBV6-2 or TRBV6-3 and TRBJ1-5; TRBD1 might be the D (5 bases). The germline gives CDR1 MNHEY, CDR2 SVGEGT. The CDR3 length is 15 residues. The CDR3 sequence: CASSPPAGARQPQHF. Written as DNA, the CDR3 is TGTGCCAGCAGTCCCCCGGCAGGCGCAAGACAGCCACAGCATTTT.